This TCR beta chain was obtained from a study of circulating and synovial CD4+ cells in juvenile arthritis. From germline, CDR1 is KGHSH and CDR2 LQKENI. This CDR3 region has 17 residues. The V and J ends lost 6 bases and 0 bases respectively, with 18 bases between them. TCRdb's table, derived via immunoSEQ multiplex PCR, lists solely in-frame clones and lacks some. The table has approximately 31,000 clones, 90% to 95% seen once. A word on this clone: Its target is not known.

Study results and caveats: CPL and bulk CD4 samples differed at least tenfold in T cell genomes.

The sample comprised CD4+ T cells from blood. This chain joins TRBV18 and TRBJ1-5; tentative D call: TRBD1 (5 bases). This receptor was identified in a human donor with juvenile idiopathic arthritis. CDR3 in DNA: TGTGCCAGCTCTAATCGCCGGGACTTATCTAGCAATCAGCCCCAGCATTTT. This encodes CASSNRRDLSSNQPQHF. Filled out from reference TRBV18 and TRBJ1-5, the complete variable domain reads NAGVMQNPRHLVRRRGQEARLRCSPMKGHSHVYWYRQLPEEGLKFMVYLQKENIIDESGMPKERFSAEFPKEGPSILRIQQVVRGDSAAYFCASSNRRDLSSNQPQHFGDGTRLSIL.